The following is a T cell receptor beta chain sequence with its context. Amplification of TCR beta used genomic DNA extracted from peripheral blood. A mixed TRB-A/B primer pool amplified rearranged TRB by multiplex touch-down PCR. TCRdb re-called the multiplex PCR reads through MiXCR, storing one row per CDR3 protein. The sample carries about 9,400 distinct CDR3 sequences, 39% recorded once. This specimen comes from a study of T cell repertoires in aging, cancer and after chemotherapy. The origin of this receptor is a human donor in good health. The sequenced sample was blood.

CDR3 in amino acids: CASSRGQGGLYGYTF. The CDR3 coding sequence is TGTGCCAGCAGTAGAGGACAGGGCGGCCTTTATGGCTACACCTTC. The rearrangement uses TRBV12-3 or TRBV12-4 and TRBJ1-2; 8 nucleotides align to TRBD1. J gave up 5 bases and V 5 bases, and 10 bases lay outside the gene matches. The CDR3 length is 15 residues.